One sample yielded the 32 T cell receptor beta chains listed below, sequenced in a study of spatial heterogeneity in lung cancer. Specified time point: sample taken at primary tumor resection. In each case, whole RNA from tumor, nontumor lung or frozen PBMC was sequenced unsorted. In TCRdb, the 5' RACE reads were re-called with MiXCR into one record per CDR3 protein. The data hold just over 25,000 distinct CDR3 sequences, with 10% to 15% observed a single time. Sequences were derived from PBMCs, sampled at surgery. The receptors derive from a female donor with early-stage non-small cell lung cancer.

This clonotype was observed at least ten times. The chain carries TRBV27 and TRBJ1-6; D unclear. Germline V gene data show CDR1 as MNHEY and CDR2 as SMNVEV (reference sequence). With 4 bases removed from V and 9 bases from J, the gap between germline ends came to 7 bases. The CDR3 consists of 12 residues. The CDR3, as DNA: TGTGCCAGCAGTTCGACATTTTCACCCCTCCACTTT. Translating it yields CASSSTFSPLHF.

This clonotype was counted at least ten times. V is TRBV20-1 and J is TRBJ2-5; 12 bases map to TRBD2. The CDR3 consists of 18 residues. Per the germline V gene, CDR1 is DFQATT and CDR2 is SNEGSKA (reference sequence). The junction had 15 bases not matched to a gene; V was cut back by 4 bases and J by 3 bases. The CDR3 DNA reads TGCAGTGCTATCATCCAAATTGGGCTAGCGGGGGGGGAAGAGACCCAGTACTTC. Protein sequence: CSAIIQIGLAGGEETQYF.

The chain combines TRBV10-3 with TRBJ2-1; D gene uncertain. Trimming shortened V by 3 bases and J by 7 bases, and 13 bases separated the two germline ends. The CDR3 extends over 14 amino acids. Germline V gene sequence: CDR1 ENHRY, CDR2 SYGVKD. CDR3 loop: CAISEIGSANEQFF. As DNA, the CDR3 is TGTGCCATCAGTGAAATTGGATCAGCAAATGAGCAGTTCTTC.

The J gene is TRBJ2-5, the V gene TRBV20-1; perhaps TRBD2 as D (5 bases). Germline V gene sequence: CDR1 DFQATT, CDR2 SNEGSKA (reference sequence). Trimming left V 0 bases short and J 5 bases short, with 10 bases between. This CDR3 region has 13 residues. The CDR3 coding sequence is TGCAGTGCTAGAGATCCGGGGATGGAGACCCAGTACTTC. This gives the protein CSARDPGMETQYF.

This clonotype has a handful of counts. The gene calls are TRBV2 and TRBJ2-1; D remains ambiguous. V was pared by 7 bases and J by 6 bases, with 13 bases between. This CDR3 is built from 13 residues. CDR1 and CDR2 from the germline V gene are SNHLY and FYNNEI. Written as DNA, the CDR3 is TGTGCCAGCAAATTACTGTGGAGCAATGAGCAGTTCTTC. Protein: CASKLLWSNEQFF. Variable domain in full (rest from reference TRBV2 and TRBJ2-1): EPEVTQTPSHQVTQMGQEVILRCVPISNHLYFYWYRQILGQKVEFLVSFYNNEISEKSEIFDDQFSVERPDGSNFTLKIRSTKLEDSAMYFCASKLLWSNEQFFGPGTRLTVL.

This clonotype appeared many times. CDR3 DNA: TGTGCCAGCAGCATCCTCAGGGATGAGCAGTTCTTC. Translating gives CASSILRDEQFF. The chain recombines TRBV11-2 with TRBJ2-1; D might be TRBD1 (5 bases). V dropped 5 bases and J dropped 8 bases, with 10 bases sitting between them. The CDR3 is 12 residues long. The V gene's germline CDR1 is SGHAT and CDR2 FQNNGV. Filled out from reference TRBV11-2 and TRBJ2-1, the complete variable domain reads EAGVAQSPRYKIIEKRQSVAFWCNPISGHATLYWYQQILGQGPKLLIQFQNNGVVDDSQLPKDRFSAERLKGVDSTLKIQPAKLEDSAVYLCASSILRDEQFFGPGTRLTVL.

Only a few counts were recorded for this clonotype. This chain joins TRBV28 and TRBJ1-5; the match to TRBD1 covers 7 bases. After removal of 8 bases from V and 0 bases from J, the junction contained 10 bases not matched to a gene. This CDR3 has 16 residues. Germline V lookup: CDR1 MDHEN, CDR2 SYDVKM. The DNA for the CDR3 is TGTGCCAGCCGTCCCGGGACAGAGGGTAGCAATCAGCCCCAGCATTTT. Its protein product is CASRPGTEGSNQPQHF.

This clonotype was recorded many times. The chain's CDR3 is CASSVGRLAGELGNEQFF. CDR3 in DNA: TGTGCCAGCAGCGTAGGGAGACTAGCGGGAGAATTAGGCAATGAGCAGTTCTTC. The chain employs TRBV9 and TRBJ2-1; 12 bases agree with TRBD2. Trimming at V came to 0 bases and at J to 6 bases, leaving 10 bases not matched to a gene. The length of the CDR3 is 18 residues. Germline CDR1 and CDR2: SGDLS and YYNGEE.

V usage is TRBV14 and J usage is TRBJ1-1; a possible D gene is TRBD1 (5 bases). Germline CDR1 SGHDN, CDR2 FVKESK. Trimming shortened V by 8 bases and J by 4 bases, and 11 bases separated the two germline ends. CDR3 length equals 12 residues. The CDR3 DNA sequence: TGTGCCAGCCGGGGGTTGGTCACTGAAGCTTTCTTT. Protein: CASRGLVTEAFF.

This chain links TRBV15 with TRBJ1-4; D unresolved. The CDR3 is made up of 15 amino acids. Germline V gene lookup returns CDR1 LNHNV and CDR2 YYDKDF (reference sequence). V gave up 0 bases and J gave up 8 bases, with 13 bases separating them. CDR3 region: CATSRDIRAGEKLFF. CDR3 DNA sequence: TGTGCCACCAGCAGAGATATCCGGGCAGGCGAAAAACTGTTTTTT.

In the case of this clonotype: It may be a read error: a sequence one base away is much more abundant. The chain recombines TRBV7-9 with TRBJ2-3; D is perhaps TRBD1 or TRBD2 (5 bases each). CDR1 and CDR2 (germline): SEHNR, FQNEAQ (reference sequence). The CDR3 consists of 17 residues. The CDR3 coding sequence is TGTGCCAGCAGTTCCCCTTGGGGGATTGCTAGCATAGATACGCAGTATTTT. Residues: CASSSPWGIASIDTQYF.

This clonotype appeared many times. The chain recombines TRBV5-6 with TRBJ2-1, with TRBD2 identical over 9 bases. Germline V gives CDR1 SGHDT, CDR2 YYEEEE. This CDR3 contains 19 residues. The J segment lost 9 bases and the V segment lost 4 bases, leaving 23 bases of the junction unmatched. The DNA of the CDR3 is TGTGCCAGCAGCCCGGAGGTCCTAGCGGGATCTGTCTTGCGGGGTGAGCAGTTCTTC. It codes for CASSPEVLAGSVLRGEQFF.

This clonotype has ten or more counts. This chain uses TRBV27 with TRBJ2-5; D gene ambiguous. CDR1 and CDR2 from the germline V gene are MNHEY and SMNVEV (reference sequence). This CDR3 has 13 amino acids. V lost 8 bases and J 7 bases, leaving 17 bases between the germline ends. The CDR3 protein is CASSYLDRGTQYF. The CDR3 coding sequence is TGTGCCAGCTCTTATTTGGACCGAGGGACCCAGTACTTC.

This chain joins TRBV12-3 or TRBV12-4 and TRBJ1-1; D may be TRBD1 (6 bases). The CDR3 contains 13 residues. Trimming took 8 bases from V and 0 from J, leaving 10 bases between them. Here the CDR3 DNA reads TGTGCCAGCGAGGGGACAATGAACACTGAAGCTTTCTTT. Its translation: CASEGTMNTEAFF.

This clonotype has more than one count but fewer than ten. V and J are TRBV12-3 or TRBV12-4 and TRBJ2-6; 8 nucleotides match TRBD2. This CDR3 is built from 16 residues. The ends lost 4 bases at V and 2 bases at J; junction bases unmatched: 4. CDR3 residues: CASSSGLVAGANVLTF. In nucleotides, the CDR3 is TGTGCCAGCAGTTCGGGACTAGTAGCTGGGGCCAACGTCCTGACTTTC.

Many counts were recorded for this clonotype. CDR3 residues: CASSSRDRDHEQYF. CDR3 nucleotide sequence: TGTGCCAGCAGCTCCCGGGACAGGGACCACGAGCAGTACTTC. This chain links TRBV11-1 with TRBJ2-7; TRBD1 matches at 9 bases. With V trimmed by 4 bases and J by 5 bases, 6 bases remained unmatched. CDR3 length equals 14 residues. CDR1 and CDR2 from the germline V gene are SGHAT and FQDESV (reference sequence).

This clonotype was observed many times. This rearrangement joins TRBV7-2 to TRBJ1-2; 7 bases are a match to TRBD1. The CDR3 consists of 16 residues. V lost 7 bases to trimming and J lost 2 bases; unmatched junction nucleotides: 13. Per the germline V gene, CDR1 is SGHTA and CDR2 is FQGNSA. The CDR3 region has the DNA TGTGCCAGCACCTCAGAATACAGGACAGGCAACTATGGCTACACCTTC. Its translation is CASTSEYRTGNYGYTF. Variable domain in full (rest from reference TRBV7-2 and TRBJ1-2): GAGVSQSPSNKVTEKGKDVELRCDPISGHTALYWYRQSLGQGLEFLIYFQGNSAPDKSGLPSDRFSAERTGGSVSTLTIQRTQQEDSAVYLCASTSEYRTGNYGYTFGSGTRLTVV.

This clonotype appeared many times. The chain links TRBV29-1 to TRBJ2-5; 7 nucleotides match TRBD1. This CDR3 is built from 14 residues. Looked up from germline, CDR1 is SQVTM and CDR2 is ANQGSEA. Trimming cost V 0 bases and J 5 bases; bases outside gene matches: 6. CDR3 region: CSVEDPTGSETQYF. CDR3 DNA: TGCAGCGTTGAAGACCCGACAGGGTCTGAGACCCAGTACTTC.

This clonotype has only a few counts. The chain combines TRBV6-2 or TRBV6-3 with TRBJ2-2; the match to TRBD1 covers 7 bases. The V and J ends lost 4 bases and 6 bases, in that order; junction bases with no gene match: 2. This CDR3 contains 13 residues. The germline V gene has CDR1 MNHEY and CDR2 SVGEGT. In DNA form, the CDR3 reads TGTGCCAGCAGTTTCGGGACAGCCGGGGAGCTGTTTTTT. Its translation: CASSFGTAGELFF.

This clonotype was picked up many times. V and J are TRBV7-3 and TRBJ1-1; a weak D match, TRBD1 (5 bases). The CDR3 spans 14 residues. Trimming took off 5 bases at V and 1 base at J, with 11 bases between the two ends. Looked up from germline, CDR1 is SGHTA and CDR2 is FQGTGA. CDR3 sequence: CASSAGAWNTEAFF. The CDR3 nucleotides are TGTGCCAGCAGCGCCGGGGCCTGGAACACTGAAGCTTTCTTT.

This clonotype was recorded many times. J is TRBJ1-2 and V is TRBV28; 7 positions agree with TRBD1. CDR1 and CDR2 (germline): MDHEN, SYDVKM. The CDR3 runs 14 residues. V shed 4 bases and J 4 bases; nucleotides not matched to a gene: 6. The CDR3 protein is CASSSPGQIYGYTF. CDR3 nucleotides: TGTGCCAGCAGTTCGCCGGGACAGATCTATGGCTACACCTTC.

This clonotype was counted many times. J is TRBJ2-7 and V is TRBV6-1; tentative D call: TRBD1 (5 bases). The CDR3 runs to 14 residues. Germline V gene data show CDR1 as MNHNS and CDR2 as SASEGT. V was trimmed by 2 bases and J by 4 bases, leaving 12 bases between them. The CDR3 DNA is TGTGCCAGCAGTGAAACGACAGTTCAGTACGAGCAGTACGTC. Translation: CASSETTVQYEQYV.

This clonotype appeared a few times. This chain connects TRBV4-3 to TRBJ2-1; 7 positions match TRBD2. Germline loops: CDR1 LGHNA, CDR2 YSLEER. V dropped 1 base and J dropped 5; count of bases not matched to a gene: 8. This CDR3 has 16 residues. CDR3 protein: CASSQVLAGANNEQFF. The CDR3, as DNA: TGCGCCAGCAGCCAAGTCCTGGCGGGAGCCAACAATGAGCAGTTCTTC.

The V call is TRBV9, the J call TRBJ2-3; D possibly matches TRBD1 or TRBD2 (5 bases each). This CDR3 has 16 amino acids. Germline V gene data show CDR1 as SGDLS and CDR2 as YYNGEE. Between the trimmed V and J ends, which lost 3 bases and 0 bases, there was a span of 14 bases. The CDR3 is CASSGGIYTSTDTQYF. The DNA of the CDR3 is TGTGCCAGCAGCGGGGGGATATACACTAGCACAGATACGCAGTATTTT.

This clonotype was recorded a few times. The rearrangement uses TRBV15 and TRBJ2-7, with D uncertain. Germline V gene sequence: CDR1 LNHNV, CDR2 YYDKDF (reference sequence). The ends were cut back, 0 bases at V and 8 bases at J, with 5 bases in the middle. This CDR3 has 11 amino acids. Written as DNA, the CDR3 is TGTGCCACCAGCAGAGATCTGCAGCAGTACGTC. Amino acids: CATSRDLQQYV.

This clonotype has a count of ten or more. The chain is built from TRBV18 and TRBJ1-1; no firm D call. CDR1 is KGHSH and CDR2 is LQKENI in the germline V gene. V was cut by 0 bases and J by 4 bases, with 9 bases left in between. The CDR3 extends over 14 amino acids. CDR3 in amino acids: CASSPPGEGTEAFF. The CDR3 DNA sequence: TGTGCCAGCTCACCACCTGGGGAAGGCACTGAAGCTTTCTTT.

This clonotype was seen at least ten times. The genes are TRBV7-8 and TRBJ2-1; D is perhaps TRBD2 (5 bases). Germline CDR1 is SGHVS and CDR2 is FQNEAQ. Trimming took off 5 bases at V and 5 bases at J, with 13 bases between the two ends. CDR3 length: 14 amino acids. Written as DNA, the CDR3 is TGTGCCAGCAGCCCTCGAGGGCAGCACAATGAGCAGTTCTTC. It specifies CASSPRGQHNEQFF.

Notes on this clonotype: A read error may be the cause here, since a much bigger clone is one base away. The genes are TRBV27 and TRBJ2-6; D is unresolved. The germline CDR1 and CDR2 sequences are MNHEY and SMNVEV (reference sequence). This CDR3 spans 13 amino acids. V was pared by 5 bases and J by 0 bases, with 2 bases between. The CDR3: CASSPSGANVLTF. The DNA for the CDR3 is TGTGCCAGCAGTCCCTCTGGGGCCAACGTCCTGACTTTC.

This clonotype was detected many times. This chain links TRBV3-1 with TRBJ2-6; D is unclear. Germline values: CDR1 LGHDT, CDR2 YNNKEL (reference sequence). The CDR3 contains 14 residues. Trimming removed 6 bases at V and 4 bases at J, with 10 bases between. CDR3 protein: CASSLGSGANVLTF. The CDR3, as DNA: TGTGCCAGCAGTCTAGGGTCAGGGGCCAACGTCCTGACTTTC.

This clonotype was seen many times. V and J are TRBV20-1 and TRBJ2-3, with D perhaps matching TRBD2 (5 bases). V was cut by 5 bases and J by 7 bases, with 19 bases left in between. The CDR3 runs to 14 residues. Germline V lookup: CDR1 DFQATT, CDR2 SNEGSKA (reference sequence). CDR3 sequence reads: CSAEDFPFRNTQYF. CDR3 coding DNA: TGCAGTGCTGAGGACTTCCCTTTTAGGAATACGCAGTATTTT.

In its sample, this clonotype was seen a few times. The chain combines TRBV6-7 with TRBJ2-1; the D gene is possibly TRBD2 (6 bases). TRBV6-7 is known as an ORF, though its function is uncertain. The CDR3 spans 18 residues. V shed 6 bases and J shed 2 bases, with 23 bases lying between them. This chain's CDR3 is CASSQKARRGWTYNEQFF. In DNA, the CDR3 is TGTGCCAGCAGCCAAAAGGCCCGACGGGGGTGGACCTACAATGAGCAGTTCTTC.

The chain employs TRBV20-1 and TRBJ1-6, with D unresolved. V was shortened by 5 bases and J by 7 bases, with 9 bases between the two germline ends. The CDR3 extends over 12 amino acids. Germline CDR1 DFQATT, CDR2 SNEGSKA (reference sequence). The CDR3 DNA reads as TGCAGTGCTCTAGGACTAAATTCACCCCTCCACTTT. Its protein product is CSALGLNSPLHF.